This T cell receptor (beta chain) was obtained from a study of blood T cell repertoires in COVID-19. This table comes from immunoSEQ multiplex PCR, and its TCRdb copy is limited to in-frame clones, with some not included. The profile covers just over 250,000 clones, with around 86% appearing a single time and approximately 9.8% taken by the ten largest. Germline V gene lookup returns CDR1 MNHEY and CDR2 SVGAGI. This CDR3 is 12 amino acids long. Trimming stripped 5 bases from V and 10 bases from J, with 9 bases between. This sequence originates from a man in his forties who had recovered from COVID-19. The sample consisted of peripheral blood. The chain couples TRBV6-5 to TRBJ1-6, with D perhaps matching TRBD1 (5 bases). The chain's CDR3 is CASSQGSSPLHF. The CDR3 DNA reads TGTGCCAGCAGTCAGGGCTCATCACCCCTCCACTTT.